This T cell receptor (beta chain) was observed in a study of T-cell memory formation after mild COVID-19. Study findings and constraints: CD4+ clones that contracted lay mainly in CM and EM; CD8+ ones lay in EMRA.

On this clonotype: Its antigen is unknown.

TCR alpha and TCR beta cDNA libraries carrying sample barcodes and UMIs came from 5'RACE with constant-segment primers. One entry per CDR3 protein, called by TCRdb with MiXCR from the 5' RACE reads. Of 560,000 or so distinct CDR3 sequences listed, 17% are singletons. The clonotype comes from an adult woman who had mild COVID-19 (a few samples of this study predate the infection). Cell type and time point are not known. The material sequenced was PBMCs or a T cell subset sorted from them (not recorded which).

CDR3 in amino acids: CARWDTLSSYEQYF. CDR3 nucleotides: TGCGCCAGATGGGACACGCTAAGCTCCTACGAGCAGTACTTC. The chain couples TRBV10-1 to TRBJ2-7; tentatively, D is TRBD1 (6 bases). The CDR3 consists of 14 residues. Trimming removed 9 bases from V and 0 bases from J, with 15 bases in between. Germline V CDR1 and CDR2: WNHNN, SYGVQD (reference sequence).